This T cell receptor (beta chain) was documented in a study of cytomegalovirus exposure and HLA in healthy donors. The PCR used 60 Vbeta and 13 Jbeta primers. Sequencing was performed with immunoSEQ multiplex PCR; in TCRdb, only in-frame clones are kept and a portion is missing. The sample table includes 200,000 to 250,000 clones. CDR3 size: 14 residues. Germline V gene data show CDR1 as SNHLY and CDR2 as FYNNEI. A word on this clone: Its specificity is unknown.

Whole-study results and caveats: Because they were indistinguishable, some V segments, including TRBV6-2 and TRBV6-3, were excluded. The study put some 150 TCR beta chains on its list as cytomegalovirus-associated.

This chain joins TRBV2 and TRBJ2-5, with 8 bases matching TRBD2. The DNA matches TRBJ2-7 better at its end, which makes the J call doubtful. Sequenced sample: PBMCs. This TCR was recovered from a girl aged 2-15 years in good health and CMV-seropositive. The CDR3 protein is CASSGAGGSYEQYF. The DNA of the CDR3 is TGTGCCAGCAGTGGGGCGGGAGGTTCCTACGAGCAGTACTTC.